Sequencing of this T cell receptor (beta chain) was carried out in a study of CD8+CD57+ T cells in acquired aplastic anemia. Whole-study context: Sorted CD4+ and CD8+ cells gave an average of approximately 3.4 ug of DNA. The study, taken as a whole, reports: Between patients and controls, around 30 CD8+ CDR3 sequences were found in common.

This clonotype was seen a handful of times. Antigen specificity is unknown. Investigators profiled TCR beta VDJ and CDR3 from genomic DNA template. MiXCR, applied by TCRdb to the reads, yields one record per CDR3 protein. This repertoire shows 200,000 to 300,000 distinct CDR3 sequences, around 82% found once; its top ten account for 40% to 55%. Germline V lookup: CDR1 MGHDK, CDR2 SYGVNS. Losses at the gene ends were 4 bases for V and 6 bases for J; bases not matched to a gene: 11. This CDR3 has 15 residues. Patients picked for sequencing had shown CD8+CD57+ cell expansion detected by flow cytometry. This sequence originates from a human donor with aplastic anemia. The chain has TRBV25-1 and TRBJ2-7, with 8 bases lining up with TRBD1. Sequenced input: sorted CD4+, CD8+, or CD8+CD57+ T cells (not recorded which) from PBMCs. The CDR3 bases are TGTGCCAGCAGTGCCAGAGATGGCAGGGGGCGCGAGCAGTACTTC. Its protein product is CASSARDGRGREQYF.